The 11 T cell receptor beta chains listed next were all sequenced from one sample in a study of shared clonotypes between healthy human individuals. The repertoire was sequenced with immunoSEQ multiplex PCR; TCRdb's copy has only in-frame clones and lacks some. The table records some 2 million clones, about 95% of them present only once. CD45RO-negative, CCR7-positively selected cells formed the naive CD8 fraction, excluding terminally differentiated effector memory CD45RA+ cells. Sequenced input: naive CD8+ T cells sorted from blood. The receptors stem from a man in his late teens or twenties in good health.

V is TRBV7-9 and J is TRBJ2-3; no firm D call. The ends were cut back, 4 bases at V and 2 bases at J, with 10 bases in the middle. In germline, CDR1 is SEHNR, CDR2 FQNEAQ (reference sequence). CDR3 size: 14 residues. The CDR3 sequence: CASSSSAYTDTQYF. CDR3 in DNA: TGTGCCAGCAGCTCGTCAGCGTACACAGATACGCAGTATTTT.

The gene calls are TRBV10-1 and TRBJ1-2; 10 nucleotides match TRBD1. The CDR3 is 15 residues long. From germline, CDR1 is WNHNN and CDR2 SYGVQD (reference sequence). Trimming removed 4 bases from V and 8 bases from J; junction bases left unmatched: 10. The CDR3: CASSVRQGASRGYTF. CDR3 in DNA: TGCGCCAGCAGTGTTAGACAGGGGGCATCTCGGGGCTACACCTTC.

The gene calls are TRBV5-4 and TRBJ2-7; no reliable D call. The CDR3 totals 13 residues. The V and J ends lost 2 bases and 5 bases respectively, with 11 bases between them. From germline, CDR1 is SGHNT and CDR2 YYREEE (reference sequence). CDR3 coding DNA: TGTGCCAGCAGCTTTCGTGGGTCGGACGAGCAGTACTTC. Amino acid sequence: CASSFRGSDEQYF. Drawing the rest from reference TRBV5-4 and TRBJ2-7, the complete variable domain is ETGVTQSPTHLIKTRGQQVTLRCSSQSGHNTVSWYQQALGQGPQFIFQYYREEENGRGNFPPRFSGLQFPNYSSELNVNALELDDSALYLCASSFRGSDEQYFGPGTRLTVT.

This sequence joins TRBV30 and TRBJ1-4; 10 nucleotides agree with TRBD1. CDR1 GTSNPN and CDR2 SVGIG come from the germline V gene (reference sequence). With 5 bases clipped from V and 8 bases from J, the junction kept 8 bases outside the gene matches. The CDR3 has 14 amino acids. CDR3 nucleotide sequence: TGTGCCTGGGATCTAGGGACAGGGGAAGAAAAACTGTTTTTT. This encodes CAWDLGTGEEKLFF. Variable domain in full (rest from reference TRBV30 and TRBJ1-4): SQTIHQWPATLVQPVGSPLSLECTVEGTSNPNLYWYRQAAGRGLQLLFYSVGIGQISSEVPQNLSASRPQDRQFILSSKKLLLSDSGFYLCAWDLGTGEEKLFFGSGTQLSVL.

The J gene is TRBJ2-3, the V gene TRBV6-1, with 12 bases identical to TRBD2. The V gene's germline CDR1 is MNHNS and CDR2 SASEGT. The ends lost 6 bases at V and 4 bases at J; junction bases unmatched: 5. There are 15 residues in the CDR3. The chain's CDR3 is CASSRLAGAPDTQYF. For the CDR3, the DNA is TGTGCCAGCAGCCGACTAGCGGGAGCCCCAGATACGCAGTATTTT.

The chain couples TRBV19 to TRBJ1-5; no reliable D call. There are 15 residues in the CDR3. V shed 8 bases and J shed 3 bases, with 17 bases lying between them. The germline gives CDR1 LNHDA, CDR2 SQIVND (reference sequence). CDR3 protein: CASEVPGPINQPQHF. The CDR3 nucleotides read TGTGCCAGTGAAGTACCGGGCCCTATCAATCAGCCCCAGCATTTT.

V gene TRBV13 combines with J gene TRBJ2-7, with TRBD2 matching over 14 bases. Germline-derived CDR1 and CDR2 are PRHDT and FYEKMQ (reference sequence). J lost 4 bases, V lost 5 bases, and 7 bases had no gene match. The CDR3 length is 16 residues. The CDR3 DNA sequence: TGTGCCAGCAGCCAGGGACTAGCGGGAGTGATTTACGAGCAGTACTTC. Amino acid sequence: CASSQGLAGVIYEQYF.

The chain employs TRBV11-2 and TRBJ2-1; 8 nucleotides align to TRBD1. Losses at the gene ends were 0 bases for V and 2 bases for J; bases not matched to a gene: 3. The length of the CDR3 is 16 residues. In germline, CDR1 is SGHAT, CDR2 FQNNGV. The CDR3 region is CASSLDRGQAYNEQFF. The CDR3 DNA follows: TGTGCCAGCAGCTTAGATAGGGGACAGGCCTACAATGAGCAGTTCTTC.

This clone was counted between two and nine times. The CDR3 DNA is TGTGCCAGTAGTTTGGAGGCAGGGAGGAACACTGAAGCTTTCTTT. As protein: CASSLEAGRNTEAFF. The chain is built from TRBV19 and TRBJ1-1, with a possible D match to TRBD1 (5 bases). The germline V and J ends were trimmed by 5 bases and 1 base, with 14 bases remaining between them. The CDR3 runs 15 residues. Germline-derived CDR1 and CDR2 are LNHDA and SQIVND (reference sequence).

The chain is built from TRBV7-9 and TRBJ1-2; 8 nucleotides align to TRBD1. Germline CDR1 reads SEHNR; CDR2 reads FQNEAQ (reference sequence). Losses at the gene ends were 5 bases for V and 8 bases for J; bases not matched to a gene: 13. The CDR3 covers 15 residues. This CDR3 reads CASSQAATGVDGYTF. The CDR3 DNA follows: TGTGCCAGCAGCCAAGCTGCGACAGGGGTGGACGGCTACACCTTC.

J is TRBJ2-7 and V is TRBV11-2, with D possibly TRBD2 on 5 matching bases. V shed 4 bases and J shed 3 bases, with 19 bases lying between them. Germline CDR1 SGHAT, CDR2 FQNNGV. The CDR3 spans 16 residues. CDR3 in amino acids: CASSSQRAATHYEQYF. Written as DNA, the CDR3 is TGTGCCAGCAGCTCCCAGAGGGCGGCCACACACTACGAGCAGTACTTC.